This TCR beta chain was found in a study of shared clonotypes between healthy human individuals. The table came from immunoSEQ multiplex PCR; TCRdb's copy has only in-frame clones and leaves some out. The top ten clones hold roughly 0.45% of a sample with over 1.5 million clones, 98% of them seen once. V shed 5 bases, J shed 10 bases, and the junction held 15 bases outside the gene matches. CDR1 and CDR2 (germline): SGHTA, FQGNSA. This CDR3 comprises 15 residues. The J gene is TRBJ2-3, the V gene TRBV7-2, with 7 bases aligning to TRBD2. Sequenced input: naive CD4+ T cells sorted from blood. Subset meaning: CD45RA+ positively selected. The sequence came from a man between 25 and 39 years old in good health. In DNA, the CDR3 is TGTGCCAGCAGCGCCGCTCTTCCCCCTGGGGGGGCGCAGTATTTT. Its protein product is CASSAALPPGGAQYF.